Listed below are T cell receptor beta chains from one sample, sequenced in a study of molecular identifiers for immune sequencing clone quantification. TCRdb reanalysed the PCR reads using MiXCR and keeps one entry per CDR3 protein. The data show 60,000 to 70,000 distinct CDR3 sequences, less than 20% seen once. Sequencing was carried out using naive CD8+ T cells from blood, with Jurkat cell RNA spiked in. The receptor set was obtained from a human donor in good health. Some libraries in this study had Jurkat cell RNA spiked in. The conserved cysteine and the conserved F or W are not part of the CDR3 here. A D gene is named only where the DNA matches it firmly.

d_gene: NA; len: 13; v_gene: TRBV27; j_gene: TRBJ1-2; CDR3aa: ASSLLGRNNYGYT
d_gene: NA; len: 11; v_gene: TRBV2; j_gene: TRBJ2-7; CDR3aa: ASSTSLRGEQY
d_gene: NA; len: 14; v_gene: TRBV7-2; j_gene: TRBJ1-1; CDR3aa: ASSLVRFSGDTEAF
d_gene: TRBD2; len: 17; v_gene: TRBV20-1; j_gene: TRBJ2-1; CDR3aa: SAPLSTGSGSFGHNEQF
d_gene: NA; len: 11; v_gene: TRBV7-9; j_gene: TRBJ2-3; CDR3aa: ASSSTVTDTQY
d_gene: TRBD2; len: 12; v_gene: TRBV10-3; j_gene: TRBJ2-7; CDR3aa: AISDSGRFYGQY
d_gene: NA; len: 14; v_gene: TRBV6-2/TRBV6-3; j_gene: TRBJ2-1; CDR3aa: ASSYRLGEPYNEQF
d_gene: TRBD2; len: 13; v_gene: TRBV7-9; j_gene: TRBJ2-7; CDR3aa: ASSATSGRASEQY
d_gene: NA; len: 15; v_gene: TRBV20-1; j_gene: TRBJ1-5; CDR3aa: SARDYGGKYSNQPQH
d_gene: TRBD1; len: 13; v_gene: TRBV5-4; j_gene: TRBJ2-7; CDR3aa: ASSRPGQGSGEQY
d_gene: TRBD2; len: 15; v_gene: TRBV12-3/TRBV12-4; j_gene: TRBJ2-1; CDR3aa: ASSSPRGLAENNEQF
d_gene: TRBD2; len: 12; v_gene: TRBV6-2/TRBV6-3; j_gene: TRBJ2-2; CDR3aa: ASEREGATGELF
d_gene: TRBD2; len: 13; v_gene: TRBV27; j_gene: TRBJ2-1; CDR3aa: ASSIGLAGVNEQF
d_gene: TRBD2; len: 11; v_gene: TRBV30; j_gene: TRBJ2-1; CDR3aa: AWSLGRGNEPF
d_gene: NA; len: 9; v_gene: TRBV28; j_gene: TRBJ2-7; CDR3aa: ASRTGYEQY
d_gene: NA; len: 13; v_gene: TRBV5-1; j_gene: TRBJ2-7; CDR3aa: ASSLARGLTYEQY
d_gene: TRBD1; len: 14; v_gene: TRBV24-1; j_gene: TRBJ2-2; CDR3aa: ATSDSGTGGTGELF
d_gene: TRBD1; len: 12; v_gene: TRBV27; j_gene: TRBJ1-3; CDR3aa: ASSLTGGGNTIY
d_gene: TRBD2; len: 10; v_gene: TRBV30; j_gene: TRBJ2-7; CDR3aa: AFGLGLYEQY
d_gene: TRBD2; len: 12; v_gene: TRBV7-6; j_gene: TRBJ2-3; CDR3aa: ASSLLPSGDTQY